This T cell receptor (beta chain) came from a study of graft-versus-host responses after intestinal transplantation. Trimming took 0 bases from V and 0 from J, leaving 12 bases between them. The CDR3 length is 16 residues. CDR1 is GTSNPN, CDR2 SVGIG, per germline (reference sequence). The protocol was immunoSEQ multiplex PCR, while the TCRdb copy is restricted to in-frame clones and leaves out a portion. The sample carries tens of thousands of clones, roughly 89% recorded once. Study-wide results and limits: GvH clones were found in recipient marrow; some appeared first in ileum or blood. Patients who carried graft-donor T cell macrochimerism also had high graft-versus-host to host-versus-graft clonal ratios in their allografts.

For this clone: Its antigen is not known.

The chain uses TRBV30 and TRBJ1-3; no clear D gene. The TCR was taken from a human donor who received an intestinal transplant. Sequencing was performed on unstimulated CD4+ T cells sorted from spleen or lymph node cells, taken before intestinal transplant. The chain's CDR3 is CAWSVRQMGSGNTIYF. CDR3 nucleotides: TGTGCCTGGAGTGTCCGACAAATGGGCTCTGGAAACACCATATATTTT. Supplemented by reference TRBV30 and TRBJ1-3, the full variable domain reads SQTIHQWPATLVQPVGSPLSLECTVEGTSNPNLYWYRQAAGRGLQLLFYSVGIGQISSEVPQNLSASRPQDRQFILSSKKLLLSDSGFYLCAWSVRQMGSGNTIYFGEGSWLTVV.